The 6 T cell receptor beta chains given below trace back to one sample, sequenced in a study of T cells in Graves' hyperthyroidism and ophthalmopathy. Amplified TCR beta CDR3 regions derived from RNA transcripts. TCR CDR3 underwent first-round RT-PCR with the HTBI primer set. TCRdb re-called the multiplex PCR reads with MiXCR, one entry per CDR3 protein. The sample yields 500,000 to 600,000 distinct CDR3 sequences, more than 45% seen once. Sequenced input: peripheral blood or thyroid tissue (not recorded which). The receptors derive from a woman between 18 and 30 years old with Graves' hyperthyroidism.

This clonotype was seen many times. This CDR3 is CARTGTADEAFF. As DNA, the CDR3 is TGTGCCCGCACCGGGACAGCGGATGAAGCTTTCTTT. The chain carries TRBV2 and TRBJ1-1, with 7 bases aligning to TRBD1. The germline V gene has CDR1 SNHLY and CDR2 FYNNEI. The CDR3 spans 12 residues. Trimming at V came to 11 bases and at J to 7 bases, leaving 10 bases not matched to a gene.

This clonotype was recorded many times. The CDR3 DNA follows: TGTGCCAGCAGCCAAGATCGAATCGACGAGCAGTACTTC. This codes for CASSQDRIDEQYF. The genes are TRBV3-1 and TRBJ2-7; D is unresolved. V was pared by 0 bases and J by 5 bases, with 8 bases between. The CDR3 loop spans 13 amino acids. Germline lookup yields CDR1 LGHDT and CDR2 YNNKEL (reference sequence).

This clonotype was detected many times. The chain links TRBV7-3 to TRBJ2-2, with D hard to call. This CDR3 contains 13 residues. Germline V lookup: CDR1 SGHTA, CDR2 FQGTGA. V dropped 5 bases and J dropped 4 bases, with 8 bases sitting between them. As DNA, the CDR3 is TGTGCCAGCAGCCCCACGAGCACCGGGGAGCTGTTTTTT. This codes for CASSPTSTGELFF.

The rearrangement uses TRBV12-3 or TRBV12-4 and TRBJ1-1, with a weak D call TRBD1 (6 bases). This CDR3 is 15 amino acids long. V was cut by 6 bases and J by 11 bases, with 25 bases left in between. CDR3 in DNA: TGTGCCAGCAGCCCATCTGGGGGGGCGCTGAGTGTGGCTTTCTTT. It codes for CASSPSGGALSVAFF.

Ten or more counts support this clonotype. The V gene is TRBV4-1, the J gene TRBJ1-5; no reliable D call. Germline CDR1 MGHRA, CDR2 YSYEKL. Trimming left V 0 bases short and J 0 bases short, with 15 bases between. The CDR3 has 18 residues. The CDR3: CASSQDTRPRYSNQPQHF. As DNA, the CDR3 is TGCGCCAGCAGCCAAGATACCCGACCGAGATATAGCAATCAGCCCCAGCATTTT.

Comments on this clonotype: In this CDR3 the conserved last residue, phenylalanine or tryptophan, is missing, so a read error is likely. The DNA is omitted, as the CDR3 cannot be located on it reliably, and the CDR3 follows TCRdb's listing. The J gene is TRBJ2-2, the V gene TRBV6-6; the table's TRBD2 call for D was not verified on the DNA. From germline, CDR1 is MNHNY and CDR2 SVGAGI (reference sequence). Inclusive of both ends, the CDR3 amounts to 9 amino acids. CDR3 protein: CASSYGGRG.